The 9 T cell receptor beta chains reported below all come from one sample, sequenced in a study of blood T cell repertoires in COVID-19. Sequencing was performed with immunoSEQ multiplex PCR; in TCRdb, only in-frame clones are kept and a portion is missing. The data show about 140,000 clones, 60% to 85% seen once. Sequencing was carried out using peripheral blood. These receptors came from an older woman with acute or convalescent COVID-19.

The gene calls are TRBV18 and TRBJ2-7; D perhaps matches TRBD2 (6 bases). The CDR3 extends over 15 amino acids. Trimming shortened V by 3 bases and J by 0 bases, and 12 bases separated the two germline ends. CDR1 KGHSH and CDR2 LQKENI come from the germline V gene. This CDR3 is CASSPRGTLSYEQYF. CDR3 in DNA: TGTGCCAGCTCACCCCGGGGGACCCTCTCCTACGAGCAGTACTTC.

The V call is TRBV30, the J call TRBJ2-7, with TRBD2 as a possible D gene (5 bases). Between the trimmed V and J ends, which lost 3 bases and 1 base, there was a span of 10 bases. Germline V gene sequence: CDR1 GTSNPN, CDR2 SVGIG (reference sequence). The CDR3 is 13 residues long. CDR3 protein: CAWSVGLSYEQYF. As DNA, the CDR3 is TGTGCCTGGAGCGTAGGACTGTCCTACGAGCAGTACTTC.

The sample holds one count of this clone. The chain is built from TRBV5-1 and TRBJ2-7; a weak D match, TRBD1 (5 bases). The CDR3 contains 13 residues. V was shortened by 0 bases and J by 3 bases, with 7 bases between the two germline ends. CDR1 is SGHRS, CDR2 YFSETQ, per germline. This CDR3 reads CASSLAGIYEQYF. Written as DNA, the CDR3 is TGCGCCAGCAGCTTGGCAGGGATCTACGAGCAGTACTTC.

This clone has ten or more counts. J is TRBJ2-7 and V is TRBV19; 7 bases fit TRBD1. The CDR3 is made up of 14 amino acids. The V gene end was trimmed by 5 bases and the J gene end by 1 base; junction bases not matched to a gene: 5. Germline CDR1 LNHDA, CDR2 SQIVND (reference sequence). CDR3 bases: TGTGCCAGTAGTGGAGGACAGGTTTCCTACGAGCAGTACTTC. It is translated as CASSGGQVSYEQYF.

This clone has just a few counts. The rearrangement uses TRBV20-1 and TRBJ2-1, with 7 positions matching TRBD1. J gave up 13 bases and V 0 bases, and 3 bases lay outside the gene matches. The germline gives CDR1 DFQATT, CDR2 SNEGSKA (reference sequence). This CDR3 has 11 amino acids. CDR3 amino acids: CSARDRDSQFF. The CDR3 coding sequence is TGCAGTGCTAGAGATCGGGACAGCCAGTTCTTC.

This clone was found once. The chain combines TRBV12-5 with TRBJ2-3, with D maybe TRBD2 (5 bases). Trimming took 9 bases from V and 2 from J, leaving 15 bases between them. The germline V gene has CDR1 LGHNT and CDR2 FRNRAP. The CDR3 extends over 14 amino acids. The CDR3 protein is CASLSFGVTDTQYF. For the CDR3, the DNA is TGTGCTAGCTTATCCTTCGGGGTCACAGATACGCAGTATTTT.

The chain employs TRBV9 and TRBJ2-7; 10 positions match TRBD1. The germline V gene has CDR1 SGDLS and CDR2 YYNGEE. Losses at the gene ends were 0 bases for V and 5 bases for J; bases not matched to a gene: 5. The CDR3 extends over 15 amino acids. The CDR3 here is CASSVGTGGSHEQYF. In DNA, the CDR3 is TGTGCCAGCAGCGTAGGGACAGGGGGTTCTCACGAGCAGTACTTC.

J is TRBJ1-2 and V is TRBV6-5, with 8 bases identical to TRBD1. The CDR3 has 13 residues. Trimming at V came to 5 bases and at J to 4 bases, leaving 3 bases not matched to a gene. Germline V gives CDR1 MNHEY, CDR2 SVGAGI. The CDR3 reads CASSRTGFYGYTF. In DNA, the CDR3 is TGTGCCAGCAGTAGGACAGGGTTCTATGGCTACACCTTC.

The chain carries TRBV28 and TRBJ1-2, with 7 bases lining up with TRBD1. This CDR3 has 14 residues. CDR1 and CDR2 from the germline V gene are MDHEN and SYDVKM. V shed 1 base, J shed 5 bases, and the junction held 4 bases outside the gene matches. This CDR3 reads CASSLSAGGYGYTF. CDR3 bases: TGTGCCAGCAGTTTATCAGCAGGGGGGTATGGCTACACCTTC.